This T cell receptor (beta chain) was profiled in a study of CD8 T cells in Susac syndrome. RNA was extracted with the RNeasy kit, and a quantity of roughly 0.45 to 1 ug was reverse transcribed using random hexamers. Via MiXCR, TCRdb re-called the immunoSEQ multiplex PCR reads, giving one row per CDR3 protein. The sample lists some 110,000 distinct CDR3 sequences; 90% to 95% were seen once. The receptor's source is a human donor with multiple sclerosis. What was sequenced was CD4+ T cells from PBMCs.

The CDR3 sequence: CASNSIGQGDEQFF. DNA for the CDR3: TGTGCCAGCAATAGTATTGGACAGGGCGATGAGCAGTTCTTC. This chain uses TRBV7-2 with TRBJ2-1, with 8 positions matching TRBD1. V was pared by 7 bases and J by 8 bases, with 10 bases of the junction left unmatched. The CDR3 runs to 14 residues. Germline CDR1 is SGHTA and CDR2 is FQGNSA.